The 32 T cell receptor beta chains given below trace back to one sample, sequenced in a study of blood T cells in healthy people across ages. Next came a second PCR, run for 7 to 11 cycles, which used a sample-barcoded 5' primer along with a J-beta primer mix. TCRdb re-derived calls from the 5' RACE reads in MiXCR, one entry per CDR3 protein. The sample contains around 990,000 distinct CDR3 sequences, 20% to 25% of which appear only once. These data were also filed under a second study, of T cells of mothers and their children.

Specimen: blood. The receptors shown here come from a girl aged 2-9 years in good health.

The rearrangement joins TRBV12-3 or TRBV12-4 to TRBJ1-3; a possible D gene is TRBD1 (5 bases). This CDR3 region has 13 residues. The V end lost 8 bases, the J end lost 2 bases, and 10 bases lay between the germline ends. CDR3 bases: TGTGCCAGCCAGGGATGGGCTGGAAACACCATATATTTT. It is translated as CASQGWAGNTIYF.

This clonotype has only a few counts. This rearrangement joins TRBV29-1 to TRBJ2-1, with unresolved D. Trimming stripped 7 bases from V and 9 bases from J, with 13 bases between. The V gene's germline CDR1 is SQVTM and CDR2 ANQGSEA. The CDR3 extends over 11 amino acids. CDR3: CSGSLTGEQFF. Here the CDR3 DNA reads TGCAGCGGATCACTCACGGGTGAGCAGTTCTTC.

This sequence joins TRBV20-1 and TRBJ2-1, with D perhaps TRBD2 (8 bases). Trimming stripped 5 bases from V and 2 bases from J, with 25 bases between. CDR1 DFQATT and CDR2 SNEGSKA come from the germline V gene (reference sequence). The CDR3 is 18 amino acids. CDR3 sequence reads: CSAGTTGRTGLAYNEQFF. For the CDR3, the DNA is TGCAGTGCTGGGACGACAGGGCGGACGGGACTAGCCTACAATGAGCAGTTCTTC.

Comment on this clonotype: The junction departs from germline at one end; a sequencing error may be responsible. The CDR3 DNA reads TGTTCCAGCAGCTTAGTTTGGGGGACAGGAGCCTACGAGCAGTACTTC. Translated: CSSSLVWGTGAYEQYF. V and J are TRBV7-9 and TRBJ2-7, with 8 bases that match TRBD1. CDR1 is SEHNR, CDR2 FQNEAQ, per germline (reference sequence). The CDR3 covers 16 residues.

The chain employs TRBV25-1 and TRBJ1-2, with D uncertain. CDR3 size: 13 residues. V was clipped by 3 bases and J by 8 bases, with 13 bases between them. CDR1 MGHDK and CDR2 SYGVNS come from the germline V gene. The CDR3 DNA is TGTGCCAGCAGTGAGGTGGGGATGGAAGGCTACACCTTC. This gives the protein CASSEVGMEGYTF.

This sequence joins TRBV9 and TRBJ1-2; TRBD1 is a possible D gene (5 bases). Germline-derived CDR1 and CDR2 are SGDLS and YYNGEE. There are 15 residues in the CDR3. The V and J ends lost 0 bases and 6 bases respectively, with 15 bases between them. The CDR3 protein is CASSVDISGGDGYTF. The CDR3, as DNA: TGTGCCAGCAGCGTAGACATCTCGGGGGGGGATGGCTACACCTTC.

On this clonotype: An end of the junction does not agree with germline; a read error may underlie this. V and J are TRBV7-2 and TRBJ1-1; D gene uncertain. This CDR3 contains 14 residues. CDR1 and CDR2 (germline): SGHTA, FQGNSA. DNA for the CDR3: TGTGTCAGCAGCTTAGGGATGTTGGACACTGAAGCTTTCTTT. It translates to CVSSLGMLDTEAFF. Together with reference TRBV7-2 and TRBJ1-1, the CDR3 gives the full variable domain: GAGVSQSPSNKVTEKGKDVELRCDPISGHTALYWYRQSLGQGLEFLIYFQGNSAPDKSGLPSDRFSAERTGGSVSTLTIQRTQQEDSAVYLCVSSLGMLDTEAFFGQGTRLTVV.

This clonotype turned up a few times. The J gene is TRBJ1-6, the V gene TRBV10-3; D is ambiguous. CDR3 length: 14 residues. From germline, CDR1 is ENHRY and CDR2 SYGVKD. V lost 10 bases and J 6 bases, leaving 16 bases between the germline ends. CDR3 residues: CASRGDWTNSPLHF. DNA of the CDR3: TGTGCCAGTCGAGGTGACTGGACTAATTCACCCCTCCACTTT.

This chain links TRBV29-1 with TRBJ1-1; D is unresolved. Germline V gene data show CDR1 as SQVTM and CDR2 as ANQGSEA. This CDR3 has 12 residues. V lost 5 bases to trimming and J lost 1 base, with 8 bases between them. In DNA form, the CDR3 reads TGCAGCGTTCCGCAGAGGAACACTGAAGCTTTCTTT. Its translation is CSVPQRNTEAFF.

This clonotype has just a few counts. This chain connects TRBV9 to TRBJ2-1; D possibly uses TRBD1 or TRBD2 (5 bases each). The J call is doubtful: the DNA matches TRBJ2-5 better. Germline CDR1 SGDLS, CDR2 YYNGEE. The CDR3 is 15 amino acids. CDR3 in DNA: TGTGCCAGCAGCGTACTCGGGTCGGGGCTCGAGACCCAGTACTTC. Amino acids: CASSVLGSGLETQYF.

This clonotype was seen a few times. The J gene is TRBJ1-3, the V gene TRBV29-1; TRBD1 is a possible D gene (6 bases). The V gene lost 6 bases and the J gene lost 0 bases, with 18 bases spanning the gap. The length of the CDR3 is 16 residues. CDR1 is SQVTM and CDR2 is ANQGSEA in the germline V gene. DNA of the CDR3: TGCAGCGTACAGGGTTCTCTATCCGACTCTGGAAACACCATATATTTT. It is translated as CSVQGSLSDSGNTIYF.

CDR3 loop: CASSERTGTNYGYTF. The CDR3 nucleotides read TGTGCCAGCAGTGAACGGACAGGGACGAACTATGGCTACACCTTC. This chain links TRBV28 with TRBJ1-2, with TRBD1 identical over 8 bases. In germline, CDR1 is MDHEN, CDR2 SYDVKM. CDR3 length equals 15 residues. J was trimmed by 2 bases and V by 5 bases; bases with no gene match: 7.

The chain uses TRBV10-3 and TRBJ2-3; 7 positions match TRBD1. The CDR3 has 16 amino acids. With V trimmed by 6 bases and J by 0 bases, 9 bases remained unmatched. Germline V lookup: CDR1 ENHRY, CDR2 SYGVKD. This CDR3 reads CAIRRDSPPSTDTQYF. In nucleotides, the CDR3 is TGTGCCATCAGACGGGACAGTCCTCCTAGCACAGATACGCAGTATTTT.

This clonotype has just a few counts. The chain uses TRBV20-1 and TRBJ1-1; 8 nucleotides align to TRBD1. Germline CDR1 is DFQATT and CDR2 is SNEGSKA (reference sequence). This CDR3 region has 15 residues. The trim removed 0 bases at V and 5 bases at J, leaving 8 bases unmatched. The CDR3 bases are TGCAGTGCTAGAGATCCAGGGGGCAGGAGAACTGAAGCTTTCTTT. Translation gives CSARDPGGRRTEAFF.

Only a few counts were recorded for this clonotype. The chain is built from TRBV5-6 and TRBJ2-3; D call uncertain. The germline CDR1 and CDR2 sequences are SGHDT and YYEEEE. V was trimmed by 2 bases and J by 0 bases, leaving 13 bases between them. This CDR3 has 16 residues. CDR3 DNA sequence: TGTGCCAGCAGCTTTCGGCGGCTGCCTAGCACAGATACGCAGTATTTT. This translates into CASSFRRLPSTDTQYF. The complete variable domain, with remaining parts taken from reference TRBV5-6 and TRBJ2-3, reads DAGVTQSPTHLIKTRGQQVTLRCSPKSGHDTVSWYQQALGQGPQFIFQYYEEEERQRGNFPDRFSGHQFPNYSSELNVNALLLGDSALYLCASSFRRLPSTDTQYFGPGTRLTVL.

This rearrangement joins TRBV20-1 to TRBJ1-3; D gene ambiguous. V was clipped by 3 bases and J by 0 bases, with 9 bases between them. The CDR3 sequence is 14 residues long. Per the germline V gene, CDR1 is DFQATT and CDR2 is SNEGSKA (reference sequence). The CDR3 is CSARSQPSGNTIYF. The CDR3 bases are TGCAGTGCTAGGAGTCAGCCCTCTGGAAACACCATATATTTT.

This clonotype was observed a few times. V usage is TRBV7-2 and J usage is TRBJ2-5; either TRBD1 or TRBD2 may supply D (5 bases each). This CDR3 comprises 18 residues. Germline V CDR1 and CDR2: SGHTA, FQGNSA. V shed 1 base and J shed 2 bases, with 20 bases lying between them. CDR3 sequence (DNA): TGTGCCAGCAGCTTAGGTGGGACGGCCAGGTGGGCTCAAGAGACCCAGTACTTC. This sequence encodes CASSLGGTARWAQETQYF.

At least ten counts were recorded for this clonotype. The chain carries TRBV10-3 and TRBJ2-1, with 7 bases aligning to TRBD1. This CDR3 is 14 amino acids long. The V gene end was trimmed by 10 bases and the J gene end by 4 bases; junction bases not matched to a gene: 10. Looked up from germline, CDR1 is ENHRY and CDR2 is SYGVKD. The CDR3 spells CATFAGTAYNEQFF. CDR3 bases: TGTGCCACCTTCGCCGGGACAGCTTACAATGAGCAGTTCTTC.

This clonotype was recorded a few times. V gene TRBV29-1 combines with J gene TRBJ1-1, with a possible D match to TRBD1 (5 bases). V was clipped by 4 bases and J by 3 bases, with 9 bases between them. CDR3 length: 12 amino acids. Looked up from germline, CDR1 is SQVTM and CDR2 is ANQGSEA. The CDR3 DNA is TGCAGCGTTGTGGGGGACGACACTGAAGCTTTCTTT. Its translation is CSVVGDDTEAFF.

The sample holds a few counts of this clonotype. This chain connects TRBV5-1 to TRBJ2-1; 7 positions agree with TRBD1. The length of the CDR3 is 15 residues. Germline trimming cut 7 bases from V and 3 bases from J; bases unmatched to any gene: 10. Germline values: CDR1 SGHRS, CDR2 YFSETQ. CDR3: CASHLRTGDYNEQFF. For the CDR3, the DNA is TGCGCCAGCCACTTACGGACAGGAGACTACAATGAGCAGTTCTTC.

This chain uses TRBV2 with TRBJ2-5, with D unclear. The V end lost 0 bases, the J end lost 9 bases, and 11 bases lay between the germline ends. The CDR3 extends over 13 amino acids. Germline assignment: CDR1 SNHLY and CDR2 FYNNEI. The DNA for the CDR3 is TGTGCCAGCAGTGAAGCGCTTCTTGAGGCCCAGTACTTC. Amino acids: CASSEALLEAQYF.

This clonotype has just a few counts. The CDR3 sequence is CSALDPRLTYEQYF. In nucleotides, the CDR3 is TGCAGTGCTCTTGACCCGCGTCTAACCTACGAGCAGTACTTC. This sequence joins TRBV20-1 and TRBJ2-7; no clear D gene. The ends were cut back, 5 bases at V and 2 bases at J, with 16 bases in the middle. CDR3 length: 14 residues. Germline CDR1 reads DFQATT; CDR2 reads SNEGSKA (reference sequence).

There are a few counts of this clonotype. This rearrangement joins TRBV12-5 to TRBJ2-3; the D gene is possibly TRBD2 (6 bases). The V gene's germline CDR1 is LGHNT and CDR2 FRNRAP. The CDR3 is made up of 13 amino acids. With 6 bases removed from V and 4 bases from J, the gap between germline ends came to 11 bases. CDR3 region: CASGPGGPDTQYF. The DNA for the CDR3 is TGTGCTAGTGGGCCCGGAGGGCCAGATACGCAGTATTTT.

There are a few counts of this clonotype. The chain is built from TRBV12-3 or TRBV12-4 and TRBJ2-7, with D possibly matching TRBD1 (6 bases). The V end lost 3 bases, the J end lost 7 bases, and 22 bases lay between the germline ends. The length of the CDR3 is 16 residues. Written as DNA, the CDR3 is TGTGCCAGCAGTTTTTCACCGTCAGGGGTGCGGCGTGAGCAGTACTTC. Protein product: CASSFSPSGVRREQYF.

In this sample, this clonotype turned up a few times. The rearrangement joins TRBV7-2 to TRBJ1-5; 7 nucleotides agree with TRBD1. Germline V gives CDR1 SGHTA, CDR2 FQGNSA. V dropped 5 bases and J dropped 8; count of bases not matched to a gene: 6. This CDR3 is 13 amino acids long. The CDR3 region has the DNA TGTGCCAGCAGCGTTGGACAGGTTAAGCCCCAGCATTTT. Protein product: CASSVGQVKPQHF.

This clonotype was detected only once. The genes are TRBV29-1 and TRBJ2-1; 7 bases agree with TRBD2. The J segment lost 1 base and the V segment lost 4 bases, leaving 4 bases of the junction unmatched. Looked up from germline, CDR1 is SQVTM and CDR2 is ANQGSEA. CDR3 length equals 14 residues. In nucleotides, the CDR3 is TGCAGCGTTGTGGGCGGGGGTTCCTACAATGAGCAGTTCTTC. Encoded protein: CSVVGGGSYNEQFF.

The V gene is TRBV7-2, the J gene TRBJ2-7; 8 bases map to TRBD1. V shed 2 bases, J shed 5 bases, and the junction held 2 bases outside the gene matches. The CDR3 is made up of 13 amino acids. Germline lookup yields CDR1 SGHTA and CDR2 FQGNSA. CDR3 loop: CASSLQGADEQYF. CDR3 DNA: TGTGCCAGCAGCTTACAGGGGGCCGACGAGCAGTACTTC. Complete variable domain (other parts from reference TRBV7-2 and TRBJ2-7): GAGVSQSPSNKVTEKGKDVELRCDPISGHTALYWYRQSLGQGLEFLIYFQGNSAPDKSGLPSDRFSAERTGGSVSTLTIQRTQQEDSAVYLCASSLQGADEQYFGPGTRLTVT.

This clonotype occurred a few times. The gene calls are TRBV20-1 and TRBJ1-2; D ambiguous. Germline CDR1 DFQATT, CDR2 SNEGSKA (reference sequence). The V and J ends lost 3 bases and 7 bases respectively, with 18 bases between them. The CDR3 length is 14 residues. The CDR3 DNA reads TGCAGTGCTAGGGGAGATGGAGGCGTCGGTGGCTACACCTTC. This encodes CSARGDGGVGGYTF.

This clonotype was seen a few times. The CDR3 protein is CASRLSGRGWETQYF. In DNA, the CDR3 is TGTGCCAGCAGACTCTCTGGGAGGGGCTGGGAGACCCAGTACTTC. The V and J genes are TRBV27 and TRBJ2-5; 7 nucleotides align to TRBD2. V was pared by 6 bases and J by 5 bases, with 12 bases of the junction left unmatched. Germline V lookup: CDR1 MNHEY, CDR2 SMNVEV (reference sequence). This CDR3 region has 15 residues.

CDR3 amino acids: CASRPTTPAGGLEQFF. The CDR3 DNA is TGTGCCAGCAGACCTACCACTCCAGCAGGCGGGTTGGAGCAGTTCTTC. J is TRBJ2-1 and V is TRBV28; possibly TRBD2 for D (5 bases). The ends were cut back, 6 bases at V and 10 bases at J, with 25 bases in the middle. Looked up from germline, CDR1 is MDHEN and CDR2 is SYDVKM. This CDR3 is 16 amino acids long.

This clonotype was counted only a few times. V is TRBV6-5 and J is TRBJ1-2; no clear D gene. From germline, CDR1 is MNHEY and CDR2 SVGAGI. CDR3 length: 12 residues. V lost 7 bases, J lost 8 bases, and 14 bases lay in between. CDR3 loop: CASTTKASGYTF. CDR3 bases: TGTGCCAGCACCACCAAAGCAAGCGGCTACACCTTC.

This chain links TRBV29-1 with TRBJ2-1; D might be TRBD2 (7 bases). The DNA end is a closer match to TRBJ2-7, so the J assignment may be wrong. This CDR3 region has 15 residues. Germline V gene lookup returns CDR1 SQVTM and CDR2 ANQGSEA. This chain's CDR3 is CSVVGGPKRNYEQYF. CDR3 nucleotides: TGCAGCGTTGTGGGGGGGCCCAAGCGCAACTACGAGCAGTACTTC.